These T cell receptor beta chains were read from a single sample in a study of CD8+ T cells in alopecia areata. Here immunoSEQ multiplex PCR was the method, and the copy in TCRdb shows in-frame clones only, minus some. The table shows 100,000 to 150,000 clones, with about 59% occurring only once. The input for sequencing was CD4+ T cells sorted from blood, taken at week 4, from a patient treated with tofacitinib. The receptors stem from a human donor with alopecia areata. CDR3s include the opening cysteine and the closing phenylalanine or tryptophan. Only some rows state a clone size, as once, few, many or a class for expanded clones.

CDR3aa | j_gene | abundance | v_gene
CSVEPEISTDTQYF | TRBJ2-3 | - | TRBV29-1
CASSQKGWYNEQFF | TRBJ2-1 | few | TRBV14
CSAASGAFTDTQYF | TRBJ2-3 | - | TRBV29-1
CACSDLGLANYEQYF | TRBJ2-7 | - | TRBV30
CASSEGRVYGYTF | TRBJ1-2 | - | TRBV2
CASSLGTGGENQPQHF | TRBJ1-5 | - | TRBV7-9
CASSMPDYSNQPQHF | TRBJ1-5 | - | TRBV19
CASSYGGENEAFF | TRBJ1-1 | - | TRBV7-9
CASSFGGGGSGETQYF | TRBJ2-5 | few | TRBV7-2
CSVLAGASTDTQYF | TRBJ2-3 | few | TRBV29-1
CASSDLGTEAFF | TRBJ1-1 | - | TRBV28
CASSEGTGGGQPQHF | TRBJ1-5 | - | TRBV2
CASSIPIADEQFF | TRBJ2-1 | - | TRBV7-2
CSAYPPSPLTGTTYLNTEAFF | TRBJ1-1 | - | TRBV29-1
CASSLAGAENNQPQHF | TRBJ1-5 | many | TRBV7-9
CASSPDIQQFF | TRBJ2-1 | - | TRBV2
CASSKDRNTEAFF | TRBJ1-1 | - | TRBV5-1
CASRVLGYEQYF | TRBJ2-7 | - | TRBV6-5
CSGTSRIGVAGETQYF | TRBJ2-5 | - | TRBV29-1
CASSSRQDGYTF | TRBJ1-2 | - | TRBV6-6
CASSVAATGVDGYTF | TRBJ1-2 | few | TRBV9
CASSLQGGQGGFF | TRBJ1-1 | - | TRBV7-9
CASSLAPTSTDTQYF | TRBJ2-3 | - | TRBV11-2